These 27 T cell receptor beta chains were all obtained from the same sample, sequenced in a study of resident and recirculating memory T cells in vitiligo. The method was immunoSEQ multiplex PCR; TCRdb's version includes in-frame clones alone and lacks a portion of them. The sample carries 55,000 to 75,000 clones, 91% recorded once. The sequenced sample consisted of blood. These receptors all come from a male donor with vitiligo.

The gene calls are TRBV6-1 and TRBJ1-6; D may be TRBD1 (5 bases). CDR1 MNHNS and CDR2 SASEGT come from the germline V gene. Trimming left V 6 bases short and J 7 bases short, with 10 bases between. This CDR3 region has 13 residues. CDR3 coding DNA: TGTGCCAGCAGACAGGAGGGGAATTCACCCCTCCACTTT. Protein sequence: CASRQEGNSPLHF.

V usage is TRBV30 and J usage is TRBJ1-2, with TRBD1 matching 9 bases. There are 14 residues in the CDR3. The germline V gene encodes CDR1 GTSNPN and CDR2 SVGIG (reference sequence). V dropped 7 bases and J dropped 7; count of bases not matched to a gene: 13. The CDR3 loop is CASNFDRGTRGYTF. The CDR3 DNA reads TGTGCCTCAAACTTCGACAGGGGGACCCGTGGCTACACCTTC.

Here the CDR3 reads CASSLTGDTEAFF. The CDR3 DNA is TGTGCCAGCAGTTTGACAGGGGACACTGAAGCTTTCTTT. The chain is built from TRBV6-4 and TRBJ1-1, with 8 bases fitting TRBD1. The CDR3 extends over 13 amino acids. The junction had 2 bases not matched to a gene; V was cut back by 5 bases and J by 3 bases. From germline, CDR1 is MRHNA and CDR2 SNTAGT.

This clone is medium-sized (0.01 to 0.1%). The chain employs TRBV15 and TRBJ1-2; 7 nucleotides align to TRBD1. V shed 8 bases, J shed 4 bases, and the junction held 13 bases outside the gene matches. The CDR3 runs 15 residues. The germline CDR1 and CDR2 sequences are LNHNV and YYDKDF (reference sequence). The CDR3 protein is CATRQGSGEIYGYTF. The CDR3 DNA follows: TGTGCCACCCGACAGGGATCAGGGGAGATCTATGGCTACACCTTC.

The V call is TRBV9, the J call TRBJ2-6; 10 bases agree with TRBD1. The trim removed 3 bases at V and 2 bases at J, leaving 8 bases unmatched. This CDR3 spans 18 amino acids. Germline CDR1 is SGDLS and CDR2 is YYNGEE. CDR3 DNA: TGTGCCAGCAGCGCCCTTCTGGGACAGGGGCCTGGGGCCAACGTCCTGACTTTC. Amino acid sequence: CASSALLGQGPGANVLTF.

The chain uses TRBV14 and TRBJ2-7; the match to TRBD1 covers 9 bases. This CDR3 has 12 amino acids. The junction had 6 bases not matched to a gene; V was cut back by 3 bases and J by 12 bases. Germline lookup yields CDR1 SGHDN and CDR2 FVKESK. CDR3 residues: CASSQGRDRVYF. The CDR3 DNA sequence: TGTGCCAGCAGCCAGGGGAGGGACAGGGTGTACTTC.

The chain joins TRBV27 to TRBJ1-4, with 11 positions matching TRBD1. CDR3 length: 15 amino acids. Per germline, CDR1 MNHEY and CDR2 SMNVEV (reference sequence). With 6 bases clipped from V and 10 bases from J, the junction kept 10 bases outside the gene matches. The CDR3 bases are TGTGCCAGCAGCCCCCGCCGGGACAGGGGGAGAAAACTGTTTTTT. Translation: CASSPRRDRGRKLFF.

The V call is TRBV6-5, the J call TRBJ1-1, with TRBD1 identical over 8 bases. Germline V gene sequence: CDR1 MNHEY, CDR2 SVGAGI. The trim removed 6 bases at V and 5 bases at J, leaving 8 bases unmatched. The CDR3 runs to 14 residues. The CDR3 DNA reads as TGTGCCAGCAGAGACGGACAGGGAATGACTGAAGCTTTCTTT. Its translation is CASRDGQGMTEAFF.

This clone has more than one count but fewer than ten. The V and J genes are TRBV7-3 and TRBJ1-6; D might be TRBD1 (6 bases). This CDR3 region has 15 residues. Germline V lookup: CDR1 SGHTA, CDR2 FQGTGA. The V end lost 3 bases, the J end lost 7 bases, and 13 bases lay between the germline ends. CDR3 residues: CASSLTGGPNSPLHF. For the CDR3, the DNA is TGTGCCAGCAGCTTGACAGGAGGTCCAAATTCACCCCTCCACTTT. Full variable domain (remainder filled in from reference TRBV7-3 and TRBJ1-6): GAGVSQTPSNKVTEKGKYVELRCDPISGHTALYWYRQSLGQGPEFLIYFQGTGAADDSGLPNDRFFAVRPEGSVSTLKIQRTERGDSAVYLCASSLTGGPNSPLHFGNGTRLTVT.

This clone appeared once. The chain is built from TRBV9 and TRBJ2-1, with 7 bases fitting TRBD1. The CDR3 spans 12 residues. Germline V gene lookup returns CDR1 SGDLS and CDR2 YYNGEE. V lost 1 base, J lost 10 bases, and 2 bases stayed unmatched. CDR3 in amino acids: CASSVQGVEQFF. The CDR3 DNA follows: TGTGCCAGCAGCGTACAGGGGGTGGAGCAGTTCTTC. The complete variable domain, with remaining parts taken from reference TRBV9 and TRBJ2-1, reads DSGVTQTPKHLITATGQRVTLRCSPRSGDLSVYWYQQSLDQGLQFLIQYYNGEERAKGNILERFSAQQFPDLHSELNLSSLELGDSALYFCASSVQGVEQFFGPGTRLTVL.

This sequence joins TRBV7-2 and TRBJ1-4; TRBD1 agrees at 11 bases. V was pared by 5 bases and J by 2 bases, with 4 bases of the junction left unmatched. This CDR3 spans 16 amino acids. Germline loops: CDR1 SGHTA, CDR2 FQGNSA. The CDR3 sequence: CASSRDRGVTNEKLFF. Here the CDR3 DNA reads TGTGCCAGCAGCCGGGACAGGGGGGTCACTAATGAAAAACTGTTTTTT.

The V gene is TRBV19, the J gene TRBJ2-2; TRBD1 matches at 10 bases. Germline V gives CDR1 LNHDA, CDR2 SQIVND (reference sequence). Losses at the gene ends were 4 bases for V and 4 bases for J; bases not matched to a gene: 3. CDR3 length: 15 residues. The CDR3 DNA reads TGTGCCAGTAGTACGACAGGGGGCGGCACCGGGGAGCTGTTTTTT. Amino acid sequence: CASSTTGGGTGELFF.

The rearrangement uses TRBV6-6 and TRBJ1-1, with D perhaps matching TRBD1 (5 bases). The CDR3 is 15 residues long. Between the trimmed V and J ends, which lost 6 bases and 0 bases, there was a span of 14 bases. The germline CDR1 and CDR2 sequences are MNHNY and SVGAGI (reference sequence). The CDR3 DNA sequence: TGTGCCAGCAGCCCAACAGGAGCCTTGAACACTGAAGCTTTCTTT. It translates to CASSPTGALNTEAFF.

This chain links TRBV14 with TRBJ1-4; a possible D gene is TRBD1 (5 bases). CDR3 length: 15 amino acids. Germline V gene sequence: CDR1 SGHDN, CDR2 FVKESK. V was clipped by 5 bases and J by 1 base, with 11 bases between them. The CDR3 bases are TGTGCCAGCAGCACCGGGGGATTAACTAATGAAAAACTGTTTTTT. Translation gives CASSTGGLTNEKLFF.

This sequence joins TRBV19 and TRBJ2-7, with a possible D match to TRBD2 (6 bases). The CDR3 covers 16 residues. Germline V gene data show CDR1 as LNHDA and CDR2 as SQIVND (reference sequence). V dropped 4 bases and J dropped 2 bases, with 18 bases sitting between them. This chain's CDR3 is CASSRSGDGAPYEQYF. CDR3 in DNA: TGTGCCAGTAGTAGATCGGGGGATGGGGCACCCTACGAGCAGTACTTC.

This chain links TRBV9 with TRBJ1-1, with D maybe TRBD1 (6 bases). The CDR3 loop spans 13 amino acids. Trimming left V 0 bases short and J 5 bases short, with 8 bases between. Per the germline V gene, CDR1 is SGDLS and CDR2 is YYNGEE. The CDR3 sequence: CASSVARGTEAFF. CDR3 DNA: TGTGCCAGCAGCGTAGCGAGGGGGACTGAAGCTTTCTTT.

V and J are TRBV7-6 and TRBJ2-3, with D unresolved. Germline V gene lookup returns CDR1 SGHVS and CDR2 FNYEAQ. The V end lost 5 bases, the J end lost 0 bases, and 6 bases lay between the germline ends. CDR3 length: 13 residues. The CDR3 coding sequence is TGTGCCAGCAGCCTATTTAGCACAGATACGCAGTATTTT. As protein: CASSLFSTDTQYF. The whole variable domain, filled in from reference TRBV7-6 and TRBJ2-3, reads GAGVSQSPRYKVTKRGQDVALRCDPISGHVSLYWYRQALGQGPEFLTYFNYEAQQDKSGLPNDRFSAERPEGSISTLTIQRTEQRDSAMYRCASSLFSTDTQYFGPGTRLTVL.

The V and J genes are TRBV7-9 and TRBJ2-4; 7 bases line up with TRBD1. The CDR3 totals 17 residues. The trim removed 10 bases at V and 0 bases at J, leaving 15 bases unmatched. CDR1 is SEHNR and CDR2 is FQNEAQ in the germline V gene (reference sequence). The CDR3 here is CANTPLTGTLAKNIQYF. CDR3 nucleotides: TGTGCCAACACACCTCTGACAGGGACCCTAGCCAAAAACATTCAGTACTTC.

The gene calls are TRBV9 and TRBJ2-5; 11 positions match TRBD2. V was clipped by 1 base and J by 4 bases; unmatched bases: 3. The length of the CDR3 is 15 residues. From germline, CDR1 is SGDLS and CDR2 YYNGEE. CDR3 loop: CASSVTSGGSETQYF. The CDR3 nucleotides read TGTGCCAGCAGCGTAACTAGCGGGGGATCAGAGACCCAGTACTTC.

The rearrangement uses TRBV4-2 and TRBJ2-5, with a tentative D call TRBD1 (5 bases). In germline, CDR1 is LGHNA, CDR2 YNFKEQ. V lost 4 bases and J lost 5, with 17 bases in between. The CDR3 spans 15 residues. The CDR3 sequence: CASSPGPRQPETQYF. CDR3 sequence (DNA): TGTGCCAGCAGCCCTGGGCCCAGACAGCCGGAGACCCAGTACTTC.

In its sample, this clone was seen once. This chain uses TRBV5-4 with TRBJ2-3; tentative D call: TRBD1 (6 bases). V gave up 4 bases and J gave up 5 bases, with 17 bases separating them. The CDR3 extends over 15 amino acids. Germline V gives CDR1 SGHNT, CDR2 YYREEE (reference sequence). The CDR3 DNA reads as TGTGCCAGCAGCCCCCCCGACAGGCCCCAAGATACGCAGTATTTT. It codes for CASSPPDRPQDTQYF.

The chain combines TRBV6-4 with TRBJ2-1; tentatively, D is TRBD1 (6 bases). The ends were cut back, 8 bases at V and 2 bases at J, with 13 bases in the middle. Germline assignment: CDR1 MRHNA and CDR2 SNTAGT. The CDR3 loop spans 14 amino acids. CDR3 sequence (DNA): TGTGCCAGCTCGACGGGACACCCCTACAATGAGCAGTTCTTC. It is translated as CASSTGHPYNEQFF.

The chain links TRBV4-3 to TRBJ2-4; 8 bases agree with TRBD1. With V trimmed by 4 bases and J by 0 bases, 5 bases remained unmatched. This CDR3 is built from 16 residues. Germline V gene lookup returns CDR1 LGHNA and CDR2 YSLEER. DNA of the CDR3: TGCGCCAGCAGCCCCGGGACAGGAGAAGCCAAAAACATTCAGTACTTC. Translating gives CASSPGTGEAKNIQYF.

The gene calls are TRBV7-6 and TRBJ2-3; TRBD2 aligns across 7 bases. J gave up 2 bases and V 2 bases, and 7 bases lay outside the gene matches. The germline CDR1 and CDR2 sequences are SGHVS and FNYEAQ. The CDR3 loop spans 16 amino acids. For the CDR3, the DNA is TGTGCCAGCAGCTTACCAGCGGGGCCCCACACAGATACGCAGTATTTT. It is translated as CASSLPAGPHTDTQYF.

The sample holds one count of this clone. The V call is TRBV7-9, the J call TRBJ2-3; 13 bases map to TRBD2. Germline-derived CDR1 and CDR2 are SEHNR and FQNEAQ (reference sequence). The CDR3 length is 16 residues. The junction had 6 bases not matched to a gene; V was cut back by 5 bases and J by 4 bases. CDR3 in DNA: TGTGCCAGCAGCGACACTAGCGGGGGGGAGGCAGATACGCAGTATTTT. Its protein is CASSDTSGGEADTQYF. The variable domain in full, completed from reference TRBV7-9 and TRBJ2-3, reads DTGVSQNPRHKITKRGQNVTFRCDPISEHNRLYWYRQTLGQGPEFLTYFQNEAQLEKSRLLSDRFSAERPKGSFSTLEIQRTEQGDSAMYLCASSDTSGGEADTQYFGPGTRLTVL.

The chain is built from TRBV7-9 and TRBJ1-6; D perhaps matches TRBD1 (6 bases). The V end lost 3 bases, the J end lost 6 bases, and 9 bases lay between the germline ends. In germline, CDR1 is SEHNR, CDR2 FQNEAQ (reference sequence). The CDR3 sequence is 14 residues long. DNA for the CDR3: TGTGCCAGCAGCTTCGGACAGAGTAATTCACCCCTCCACTTT. Translated, it gives CASSFGQSNSPLHF.

V is TRBV11-1 and J is TRBJ1-5, with D perhaps matching TRBD1 (5 bases). Germline-derived CDR1 and CDR2 are SGHAT and FQDESV (reference sequence). The CDR3 extends over 14 amino acids. Trimming took off 5 bases at V and 6 bases at J, with 14 bases between the two ends. The CDR3: CASSLGGWIQPQHF. The CDR3 DNA follows: TGTGCCAGCAGCCTTGGGGGGTGGATTCAGCCCCAGCATTTT.